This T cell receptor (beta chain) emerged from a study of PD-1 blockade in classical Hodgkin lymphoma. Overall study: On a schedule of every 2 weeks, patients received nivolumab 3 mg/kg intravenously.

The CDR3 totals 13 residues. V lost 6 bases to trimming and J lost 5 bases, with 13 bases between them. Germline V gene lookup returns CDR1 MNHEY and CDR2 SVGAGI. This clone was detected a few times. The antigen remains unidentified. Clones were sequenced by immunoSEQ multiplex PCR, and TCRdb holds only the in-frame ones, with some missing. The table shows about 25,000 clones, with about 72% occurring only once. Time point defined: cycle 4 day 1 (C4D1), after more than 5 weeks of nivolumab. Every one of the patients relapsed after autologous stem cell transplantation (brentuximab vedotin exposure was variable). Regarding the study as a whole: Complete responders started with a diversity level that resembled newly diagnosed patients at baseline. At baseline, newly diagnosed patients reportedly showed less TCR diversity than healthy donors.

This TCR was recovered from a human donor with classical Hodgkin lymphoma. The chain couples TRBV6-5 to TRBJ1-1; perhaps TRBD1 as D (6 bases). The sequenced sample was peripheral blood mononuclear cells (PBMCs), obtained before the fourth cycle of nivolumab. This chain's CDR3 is CASSPHRDTEAFF. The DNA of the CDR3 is TGTGCCAGCAGCCCGCACAGGGATACTGAAGCTTTCTTT.